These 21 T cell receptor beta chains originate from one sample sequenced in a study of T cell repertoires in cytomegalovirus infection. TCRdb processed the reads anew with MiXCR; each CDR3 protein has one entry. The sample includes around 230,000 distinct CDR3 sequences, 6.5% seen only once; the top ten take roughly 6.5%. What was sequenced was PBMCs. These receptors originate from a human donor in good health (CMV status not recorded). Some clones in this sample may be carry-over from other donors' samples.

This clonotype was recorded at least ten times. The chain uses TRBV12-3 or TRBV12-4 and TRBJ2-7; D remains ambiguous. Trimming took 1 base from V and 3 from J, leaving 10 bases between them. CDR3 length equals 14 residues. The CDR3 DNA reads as TGTGCCAGCAGTTTAGTTTTCACGAACTACGAGCAGTACTTC. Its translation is CASSLVFTNYEQYF.

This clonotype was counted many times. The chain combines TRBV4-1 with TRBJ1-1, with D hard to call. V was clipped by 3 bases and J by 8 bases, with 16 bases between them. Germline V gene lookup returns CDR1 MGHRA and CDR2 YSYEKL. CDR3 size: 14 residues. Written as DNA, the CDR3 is TGCGCCAGCAGCCACCCCCAGGTAGAGTGGGAAGCTTTCTTT. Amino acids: CASSHPQVEWEAFF.

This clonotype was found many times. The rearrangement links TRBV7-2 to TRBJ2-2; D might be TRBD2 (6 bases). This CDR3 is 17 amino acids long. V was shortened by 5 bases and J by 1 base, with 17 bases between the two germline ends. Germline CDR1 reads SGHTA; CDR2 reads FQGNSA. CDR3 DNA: TGTGCCAGCAGCCGGCCCCAGCGGGCTTTGAACACCGGGGAGCTGTTTTTT. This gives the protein CASSRPQRALNTGELFF.

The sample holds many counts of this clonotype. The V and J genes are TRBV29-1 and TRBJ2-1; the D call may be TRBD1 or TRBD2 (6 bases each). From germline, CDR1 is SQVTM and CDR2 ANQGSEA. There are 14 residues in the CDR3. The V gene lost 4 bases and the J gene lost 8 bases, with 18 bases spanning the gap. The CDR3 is CSVAGARESDEQFF. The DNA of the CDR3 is TGCAGCGTTGCGGGGGCCAGGGAGTCGGATGAGCAGTTCTTC.

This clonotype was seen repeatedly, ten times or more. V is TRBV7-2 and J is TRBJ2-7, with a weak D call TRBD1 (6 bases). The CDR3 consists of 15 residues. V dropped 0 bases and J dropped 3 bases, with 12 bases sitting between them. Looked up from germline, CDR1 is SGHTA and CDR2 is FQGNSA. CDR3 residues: CASSLAGGAYYEQYF. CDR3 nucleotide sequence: TGTGCCAGCAGCTTAGCAGGGGGAGCATACTACGAGCAGTACTTC.

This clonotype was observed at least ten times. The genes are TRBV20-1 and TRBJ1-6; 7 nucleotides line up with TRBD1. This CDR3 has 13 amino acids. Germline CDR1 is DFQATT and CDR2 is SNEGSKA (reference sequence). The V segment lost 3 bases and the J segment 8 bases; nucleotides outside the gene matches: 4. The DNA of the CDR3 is TGCAGTGCTAGCGGGAGGGGGCATTCACCCCTCCACTTT. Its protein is CSASGRGHSPLHF.

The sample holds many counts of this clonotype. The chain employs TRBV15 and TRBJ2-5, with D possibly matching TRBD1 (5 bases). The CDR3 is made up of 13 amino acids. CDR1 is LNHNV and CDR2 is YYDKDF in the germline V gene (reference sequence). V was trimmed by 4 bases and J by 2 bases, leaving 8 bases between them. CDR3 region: CATSTTAQETQYF. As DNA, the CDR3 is TGTGCCACCAGCACGACAGCTCAAGAGACCCAGTACTTC.

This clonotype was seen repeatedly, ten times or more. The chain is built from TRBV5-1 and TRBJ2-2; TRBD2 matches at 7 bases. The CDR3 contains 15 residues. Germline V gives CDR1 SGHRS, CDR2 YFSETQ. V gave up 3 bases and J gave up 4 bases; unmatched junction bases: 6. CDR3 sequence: CASSWRELRTGELFF. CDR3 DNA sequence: TGCGCCAGCAGCTGGCGGGAGCTTCGCACCGGGGAGCTGTTTTTT.

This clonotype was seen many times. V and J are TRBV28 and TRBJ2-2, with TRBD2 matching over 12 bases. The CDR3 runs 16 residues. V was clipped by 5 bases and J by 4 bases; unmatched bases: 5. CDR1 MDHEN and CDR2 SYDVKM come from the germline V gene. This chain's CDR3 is CASSVLAGGSTGELFF. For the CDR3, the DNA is TGTGCCAGCAGTGTACTAGCGGGGGGTAGCACCGGGGAGCTGTTTTTT.

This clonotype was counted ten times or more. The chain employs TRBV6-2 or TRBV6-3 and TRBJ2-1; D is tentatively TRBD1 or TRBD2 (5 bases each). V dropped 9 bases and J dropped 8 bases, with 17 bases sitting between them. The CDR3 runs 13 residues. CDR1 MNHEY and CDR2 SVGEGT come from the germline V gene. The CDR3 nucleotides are TGTGCCAGTGAGAGGGACGGCGTTGATGAGCAGTTCTTC. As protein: CASERDGVDEQFF.

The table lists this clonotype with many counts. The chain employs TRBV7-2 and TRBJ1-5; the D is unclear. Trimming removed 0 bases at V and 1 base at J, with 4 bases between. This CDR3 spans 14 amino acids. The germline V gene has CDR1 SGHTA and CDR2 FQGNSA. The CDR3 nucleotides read TGTGCCAGCAGCTTAGCAGGAAGCAATCAGCCCCAGCATTTT. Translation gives CASSLAGSNQPQHF. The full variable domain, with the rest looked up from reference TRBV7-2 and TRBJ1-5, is GAGVSQSPSNKVTEKGKDVELRCDPISGHTALYWYRQSLGQGLEFLIYFQGNSAPDKSGLPSDRFSAERTGGSVSTLTIQRTQQEDSAVYLCASSLAGSNQPQHFGDGTRLSIL.

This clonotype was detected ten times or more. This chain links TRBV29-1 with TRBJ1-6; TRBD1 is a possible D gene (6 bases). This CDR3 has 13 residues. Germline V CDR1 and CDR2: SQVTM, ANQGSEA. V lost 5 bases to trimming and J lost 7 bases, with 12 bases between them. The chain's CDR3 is CSVRRGRNSPLHF. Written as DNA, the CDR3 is TGCAGCGTTCGGCGGGGGCGGAATTCACCCCTCCACTTT.

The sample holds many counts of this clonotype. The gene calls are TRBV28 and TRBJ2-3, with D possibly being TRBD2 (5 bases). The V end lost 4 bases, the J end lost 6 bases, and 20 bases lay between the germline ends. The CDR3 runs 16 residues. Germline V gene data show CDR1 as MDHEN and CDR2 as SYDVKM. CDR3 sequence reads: CASSSTREKKWDTQYF. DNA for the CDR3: TGTGCCAGCAGTTCGACGAGGGAGAAGAAATGGGATACGCAGTATTTT.

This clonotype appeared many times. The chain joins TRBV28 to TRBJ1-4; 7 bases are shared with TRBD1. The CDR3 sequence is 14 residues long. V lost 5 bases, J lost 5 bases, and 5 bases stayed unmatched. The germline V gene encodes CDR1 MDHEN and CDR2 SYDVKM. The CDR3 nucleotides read TGTGCCAGCAGTCGTGACAGGGACAATGAAAAACTGTTTTTT. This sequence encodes CASSRDRDNEKLFF.

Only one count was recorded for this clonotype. This CDR3 reads CASSKGQTSSYNEQFF. CDR3 in DNA: TGTGCCAGCAGCAAAGGACAGACGAGCTCCTACAATGAGCAGTTCTTC. The chain uses TRBV7-6 and TRBJ2-1, with a possible D match to TRBD1 (6 bases). Per the germline V gene, CDR1 is SGHVS and CDR2 is FNYEAQ. This CDR3 has 16 residues. Trimming left V 5 bases short and J 0 bases short, with 14 bases between.

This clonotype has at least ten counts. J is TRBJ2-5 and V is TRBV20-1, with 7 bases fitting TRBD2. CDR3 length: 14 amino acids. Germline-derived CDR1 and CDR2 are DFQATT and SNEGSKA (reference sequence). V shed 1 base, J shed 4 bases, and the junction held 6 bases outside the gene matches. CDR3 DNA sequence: TGCAGTGCTAGAGGGGGAGCGGGGACAGAGACCCAGTACTTC. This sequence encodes CSARGGAGTETQYF.

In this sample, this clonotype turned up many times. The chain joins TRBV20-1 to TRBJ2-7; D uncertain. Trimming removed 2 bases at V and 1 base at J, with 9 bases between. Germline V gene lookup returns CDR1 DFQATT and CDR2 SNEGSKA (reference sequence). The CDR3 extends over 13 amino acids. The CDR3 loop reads CSARTTSSYEQYF. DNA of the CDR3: TGCAGTGCTAGAACGACTTCTTCCTACGAGCAGTACTTC.

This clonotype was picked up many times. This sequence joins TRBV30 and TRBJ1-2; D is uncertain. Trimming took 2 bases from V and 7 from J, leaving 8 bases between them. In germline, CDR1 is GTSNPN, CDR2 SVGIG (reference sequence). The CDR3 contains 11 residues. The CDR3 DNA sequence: TGTGCCTGGAGTCCGACTGCTGGCTACACCTTC. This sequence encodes CAWSPTAGYTF.

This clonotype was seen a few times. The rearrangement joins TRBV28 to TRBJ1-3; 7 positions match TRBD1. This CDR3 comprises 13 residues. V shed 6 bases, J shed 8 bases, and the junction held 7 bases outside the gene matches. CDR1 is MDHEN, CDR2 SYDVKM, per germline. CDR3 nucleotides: TGTGCCAGCAGCTCGACAGGGCAAGACACCATATATTTT. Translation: CASSSTGQDTIYF.

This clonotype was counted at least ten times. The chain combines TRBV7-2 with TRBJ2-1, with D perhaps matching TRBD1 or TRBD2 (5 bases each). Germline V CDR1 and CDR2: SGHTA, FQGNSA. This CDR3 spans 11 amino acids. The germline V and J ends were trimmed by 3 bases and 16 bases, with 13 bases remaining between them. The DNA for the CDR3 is TGTGCCAGCAGCTTCCCGGGACCCCTTTTCTTC. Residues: CASSFPGPLFF.

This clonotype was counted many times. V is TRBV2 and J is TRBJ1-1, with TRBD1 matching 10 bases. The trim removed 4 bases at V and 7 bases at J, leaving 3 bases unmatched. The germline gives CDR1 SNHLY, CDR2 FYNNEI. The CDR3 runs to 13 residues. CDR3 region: CASSGGQGVEAFF. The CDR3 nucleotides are TGTGCCAGCAGTGGTGGACAGGGGGTTGAAGCTTTCTTT. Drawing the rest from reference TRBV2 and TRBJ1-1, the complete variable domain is EPEVTQTPSHQVTQMGQEVILRCVPISNHLYFYWYRQILGQKVEFLVSFYNNEISEKSEIFDDQFSVERPDGSNFTLKIRSTKLEDSAMYFCASSGGQGVEAFFGQGTRLTVV.